This TCR beta chain appears in the sequencing data of a study of blood T cell repertoires in COVID-19. Looking at the study overall: Specimens from acute and convalescent COVID-19 originated in the United States, Italy and Spain.

Clones were sequenced by immunoSEQ multiplex PCR, and TCRdb holds only the in-frame ones, with some missing. The sample lists under 250,000 clones, approximately 78% occurring once. V shed 0 bases and J shed 6 bases, with 16 bases lying between them. The CDR3 contains 16 residues. Germline V gives CDR1 MGHRA, CDR2 YSYEKL. The sequence derives from a woman younger than 30 with acute or convalescent COVID-19. Sequencing used peripheral blood. The rearrangement joins TRBV4-1 to TRBJ2-3; no definite D call. The CDR3 DNA sequence: TGCGCCAGCAGCCAAGAGGTCTTCCCTAGTATCGATACGCAGTATTTT. Its protein is CASSQEVFPSIDTQYF.